This T cell receptor beta chain emerged from a study of shared clonotypes between healthy human individuals. Study-wide results and caveats: Sharing across four donors was highest in naive CD4 (roughly 5%) and lowest in memory CD8 (about 0.4%). An anticipated effect of sequencing depth on clonotype sharing among donors was recognized.

The genomic DNA of each subset was split evenly across several immunoSEQ plates. Original processing notes: Junction-only sequences produced by ImmunoSEQ had no quality scores, so filtering differed. Profiled with immunoSEQ multiplex PCR; TCRdb holds only in-frame clones, not every one. The DNA gave D and trimming, while V, J and clone size come from that table. The sample records 800,000 to 1,200,000 clones, 75% to 85% being singletons. Trimming removed 3 bases from V and 0 bases from J; junction bases left unmatched: 6. The germline V gene encodes CDR1 SQVTM and CDR2 ANQGSEA. The CDR3 contains 15 residues. Points on this clone: Its antigen is as yet unknown.

The clonotype was recovered from a man between 18 and 35 years old in good health. Some clones in this sample may be carry-over from other donors' samples. Sample: memory CD4+ T cells from PBMCs. Subset given: CD45RA-negative fraction. This chain joins TRBV29-1 and TRBJ1-1, with 8 bases matching TRBD1. The DNA for the CDR3 is TGCAGCGTTGATGGCAGGGGGCTGATGAACACTGAAGCTTTCTTT. Translated, it gives CSVDGRGLMNTEAFF.